A single TCR beta chain is shown here with its context. The data derive from a study of blood T cell repertoires in COVID-19. As for the study in general: Acute and convalescent COVID-19 specimens originated in the United States, Italy and Spain. T cells, B-cell-depleted T cells, or PBMCs supplied cDNA or gDNA.

The authors' processing: For nucleated cells, counts were estimated from reference gene primer amplification. Method: immunoSEQ multiplex PCR; TCRdb's copy keeps in-frame clones and lacks some. V and J calls plus clone size are reproduced from that table; the DNA served to infer D and trimming. Seen here are roughly 68,000 clones, roughly 84% observed once, and the top ten hold less than 8%. The sequenced sample was peripheral blood. This clonotype originated in a man between 50 and 59 years old with active COVID-19.

Here the CDR3 reads CASSSGGADTQYF. DNA of the CDR3: TGCGCCAGCAGCTCCGGAGGGGCAGATACGCAGTATTTT. This rearrangement joins TRBV5-1 to TRBJ2-3; D perhaps matches TRBD2 (6 bases). V was shortened by 3 bases and J by 4 bases, with 9 bases between the two germline ends. CDR1 is SGHRS and CDR2 is YFSETQ in the germline V gene. The CDR3 contains 13 residues. Filled out from reference TRBV5-1 and TRBJ2-3, the complete variable domain reads KAGVTQTPRYLIKTRGQQVTLSCSPISGHRSVSWYQQTPGQGLQFLFEYFSETQRNKGNFPGRFSGRQFSNSRSEMNVSTLELGDSALYLCASSSGGADTQYFGPGTRLTVL.